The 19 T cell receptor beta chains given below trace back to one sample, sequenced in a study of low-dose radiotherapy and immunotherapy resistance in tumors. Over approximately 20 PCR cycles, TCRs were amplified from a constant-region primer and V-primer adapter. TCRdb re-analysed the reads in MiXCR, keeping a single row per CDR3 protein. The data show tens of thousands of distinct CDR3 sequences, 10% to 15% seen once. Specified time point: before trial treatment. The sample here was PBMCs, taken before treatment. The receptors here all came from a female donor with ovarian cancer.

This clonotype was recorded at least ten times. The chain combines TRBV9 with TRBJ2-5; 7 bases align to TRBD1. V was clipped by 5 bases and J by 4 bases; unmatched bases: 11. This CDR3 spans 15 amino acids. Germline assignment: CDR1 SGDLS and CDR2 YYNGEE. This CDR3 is CASSQTSSGGETQYF. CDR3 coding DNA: TGTGCCAGCAGTCAGACCTCGTCAGGGGGAGAGACCCAGTACTTC.

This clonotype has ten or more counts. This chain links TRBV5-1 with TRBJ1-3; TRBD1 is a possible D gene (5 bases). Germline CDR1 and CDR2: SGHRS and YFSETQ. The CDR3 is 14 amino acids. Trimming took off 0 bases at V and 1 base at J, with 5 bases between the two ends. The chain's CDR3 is CASSLGQSGNTIYF. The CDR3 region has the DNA TGCGCCAGCAGCTTGGGACAGTCTGGAAACACCATATATTTT. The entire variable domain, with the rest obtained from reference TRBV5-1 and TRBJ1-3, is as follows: KAGVTQTPRYLIKTRGQQVTLSCSPISGHRSVSWYQQTPGQGLQFLFEYFSETQRNKGNFPGRFSGRQFSNSRSEMNVSTLELGDSALYLCASSLGQSGNTIYFGEGSWLTVV.

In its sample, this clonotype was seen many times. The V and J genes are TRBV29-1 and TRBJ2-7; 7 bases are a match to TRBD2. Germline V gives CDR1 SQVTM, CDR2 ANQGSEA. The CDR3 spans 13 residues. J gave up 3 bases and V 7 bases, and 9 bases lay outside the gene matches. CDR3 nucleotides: TGCAGCGGCGGGGAGGGCAGGAACTACGAGCAGTACTTC. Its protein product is CSGGEGRNYEQYF.

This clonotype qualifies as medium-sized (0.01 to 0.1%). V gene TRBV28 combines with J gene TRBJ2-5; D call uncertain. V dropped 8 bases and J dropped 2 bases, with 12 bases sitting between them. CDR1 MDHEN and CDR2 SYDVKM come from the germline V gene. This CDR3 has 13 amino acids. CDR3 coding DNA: TGTGCCAGCGTCCTCGGTGGGCAAGAGACCCAGTACTTC. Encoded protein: CASVLGGQETQYF.

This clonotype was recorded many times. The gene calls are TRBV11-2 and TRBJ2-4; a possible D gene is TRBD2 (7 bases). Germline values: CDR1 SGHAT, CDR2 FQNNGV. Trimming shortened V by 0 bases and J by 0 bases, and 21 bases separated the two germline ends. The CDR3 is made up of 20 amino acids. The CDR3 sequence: CASSLESLAGATLAKNIQYF. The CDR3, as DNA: TGTGCCAGCAGCTTAGAATCCCTCGCGGGGGCTACTCTAGCCAAAAACATTCAGTACTTC. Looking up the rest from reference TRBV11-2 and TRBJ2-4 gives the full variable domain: EAGVAQSPRYKIIEKRQSVAFWCNPISGHATLYWYQQILGQGPKLLIQFQNNGVVDDSQLPKDRFSAERLKGVDSTLKIQPAKLEDSAVYLCASSLESLAGATLAKNIQYFGAGTRLSVL.

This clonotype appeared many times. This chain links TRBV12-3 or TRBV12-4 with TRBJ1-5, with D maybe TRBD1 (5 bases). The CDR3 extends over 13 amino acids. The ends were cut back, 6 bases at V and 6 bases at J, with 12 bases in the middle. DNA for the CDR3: TGTGCCAGCAGCCTGGGGGGGAGTCAGCCCCAGCATTTT. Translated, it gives CASSLGGSQPQHF.

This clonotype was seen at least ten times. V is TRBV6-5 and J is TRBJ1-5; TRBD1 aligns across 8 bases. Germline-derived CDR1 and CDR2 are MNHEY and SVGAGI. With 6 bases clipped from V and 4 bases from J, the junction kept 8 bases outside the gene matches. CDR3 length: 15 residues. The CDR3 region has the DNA TGTGCCAGCAGCCGTAACCGACAGGGGAATCAGCCCCAGCATTTT. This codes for CASSRNRQGNQPQHF.

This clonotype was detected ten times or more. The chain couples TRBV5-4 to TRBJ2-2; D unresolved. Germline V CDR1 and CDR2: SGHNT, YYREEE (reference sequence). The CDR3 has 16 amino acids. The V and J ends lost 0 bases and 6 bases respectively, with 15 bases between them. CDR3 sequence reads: CASSLANGYSAGELFF. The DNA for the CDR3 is TGTGCCAGCAGCTTGGCCAACGGATACTCGGCCGGGGAGCTGTTTTTT. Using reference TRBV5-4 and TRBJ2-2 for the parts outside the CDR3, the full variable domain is ETGVTQSPTHLIKTRGQQVTLRCSSQSGHNTVSWYQQALGQGPQFIFQYYREEENGRGNFPPRFSGLQFPNYSSELNVNALELDDSALYLCASSLANGYSAGELFFGEGSRLTVL.

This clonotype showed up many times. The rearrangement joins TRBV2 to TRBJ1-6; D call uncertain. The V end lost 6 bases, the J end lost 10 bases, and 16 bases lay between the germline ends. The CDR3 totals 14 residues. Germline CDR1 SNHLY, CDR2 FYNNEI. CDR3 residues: CASRPGRVRSPLHF. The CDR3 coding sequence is TGTGCCAGCAGACCCGGACGGGTTAGGTCACCCCTCCACTTT.

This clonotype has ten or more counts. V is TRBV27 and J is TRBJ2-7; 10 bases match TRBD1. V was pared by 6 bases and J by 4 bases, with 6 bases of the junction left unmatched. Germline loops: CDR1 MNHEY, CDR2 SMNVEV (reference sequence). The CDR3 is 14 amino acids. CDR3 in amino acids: CASSLTGGVYEQYF. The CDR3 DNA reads TGTGCCAGCAGCTTGACAGGGGGCGTATACGAGCAGTACTTC.

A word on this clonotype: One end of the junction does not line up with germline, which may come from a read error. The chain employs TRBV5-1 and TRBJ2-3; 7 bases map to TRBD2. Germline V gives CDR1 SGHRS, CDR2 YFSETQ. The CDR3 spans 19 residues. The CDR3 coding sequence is TGTGCCAGCAGCCCGCCTCGGGGCGGGGGAACCTCGGGCGCAGATACGCAGTATTTT. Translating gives CASSPPRGGGTSGADTQYF.

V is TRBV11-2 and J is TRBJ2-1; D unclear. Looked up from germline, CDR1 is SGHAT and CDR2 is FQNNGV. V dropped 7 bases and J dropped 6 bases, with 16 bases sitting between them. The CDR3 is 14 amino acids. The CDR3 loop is CASTPPTGGNEQFF. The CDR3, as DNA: TGTGCCAGCACCCCGCCGACGGGCGGCAATGAGCAGTTCTTC. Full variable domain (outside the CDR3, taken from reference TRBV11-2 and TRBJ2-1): EAGVAQSPRYKIIEKRQSVAFWCNPISGHATLYWYQQILGQGPKLLIQFQNNGVVDDSQLPKDRFSAERLKGVDSTLKIQPAKLEDSAVYLCASTPPTGGNEQFFGPGTRLTVL.

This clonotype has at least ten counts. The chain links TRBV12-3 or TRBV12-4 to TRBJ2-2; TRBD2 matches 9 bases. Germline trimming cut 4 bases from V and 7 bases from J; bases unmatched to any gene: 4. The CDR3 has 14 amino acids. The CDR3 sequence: CASSSRGGNGELFF. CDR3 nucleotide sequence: TGTGCCAGCAGTTCGCGGGGGGGAAACGGGGAGCTGTTTTTT.

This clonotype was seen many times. Written as DNA, the CDR3 is TGTGCCAGCGGCCAGGGCGGGGGGGCGGAGACCCAGTACTTC. Translation: CASGQGGGAETQYF. The V call is TRBV6-6, the J call TRBJ2-5, with 9 positions matching TRBD2. Germline values: CDR1 MNHNY, CDR2 SVGAGI (reference sequence). V shed 8 bases, J shed 5 bases, and the junction held 9 bases outside the gene matches. The CDR3 totals 14 residues.

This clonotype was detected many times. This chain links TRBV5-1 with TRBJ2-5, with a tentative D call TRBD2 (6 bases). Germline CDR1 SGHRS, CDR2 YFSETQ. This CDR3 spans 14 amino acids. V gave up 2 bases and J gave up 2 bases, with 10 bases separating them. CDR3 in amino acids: CASSFSGSQETQYF. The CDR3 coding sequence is TGCGCCAGCAGCTTCTCCGGGAGTCAAGAGACCCAGTACTTC.

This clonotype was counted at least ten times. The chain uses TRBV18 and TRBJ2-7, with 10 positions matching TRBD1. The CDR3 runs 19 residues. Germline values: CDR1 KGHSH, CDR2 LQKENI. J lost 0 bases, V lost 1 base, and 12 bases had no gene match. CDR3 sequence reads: CASSPRLGQGSMSSYEQYF. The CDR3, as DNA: TGTGCCAGCTCACCACGGCTGGGACAGGGGTCCATGAGCTCCTACGAGCAGTACTTC.

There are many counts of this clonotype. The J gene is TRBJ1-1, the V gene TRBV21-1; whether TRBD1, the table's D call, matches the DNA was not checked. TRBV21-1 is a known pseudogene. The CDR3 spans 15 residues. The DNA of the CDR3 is TGTGCCAGCAGCAGCCCTACAGGGATGAACACTGAAGCTTTCTTT. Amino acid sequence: CASSSPTGMNTEAFF.

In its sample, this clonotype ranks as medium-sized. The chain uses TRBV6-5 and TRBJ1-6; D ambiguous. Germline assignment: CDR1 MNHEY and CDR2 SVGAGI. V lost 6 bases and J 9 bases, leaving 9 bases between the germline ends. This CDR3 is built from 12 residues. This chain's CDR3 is CASSWEGSPLHF. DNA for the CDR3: TGTGCCAGCAGCTGGGAGGGTTCACCCCTCCACTTT.

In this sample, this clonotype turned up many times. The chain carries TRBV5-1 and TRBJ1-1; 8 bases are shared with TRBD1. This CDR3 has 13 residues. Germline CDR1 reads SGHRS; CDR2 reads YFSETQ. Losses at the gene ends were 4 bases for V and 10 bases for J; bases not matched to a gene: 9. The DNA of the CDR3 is TGCGCCAGCAGCCAGGATTCACAGGGGGGAGCTTTCTTT. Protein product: CASSQDSQGGAFF.